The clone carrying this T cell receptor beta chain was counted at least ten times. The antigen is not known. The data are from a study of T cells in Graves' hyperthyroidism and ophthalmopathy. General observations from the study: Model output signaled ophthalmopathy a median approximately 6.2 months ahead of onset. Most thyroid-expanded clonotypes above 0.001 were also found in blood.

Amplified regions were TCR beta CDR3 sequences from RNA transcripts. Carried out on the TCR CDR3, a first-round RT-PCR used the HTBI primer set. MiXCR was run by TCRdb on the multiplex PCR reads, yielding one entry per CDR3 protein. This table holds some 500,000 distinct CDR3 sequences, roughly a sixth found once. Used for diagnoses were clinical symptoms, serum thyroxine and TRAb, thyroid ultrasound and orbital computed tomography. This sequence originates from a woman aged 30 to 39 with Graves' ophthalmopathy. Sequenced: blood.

CDR3 coding DNA: TGTGCCAGCGGACTAGCGGGAGGGAATGAGCAGTTCTTC. This encodes CASGLAGGNEQFF. The chain has TRBV12-3 or TRBV12-4 and TRBJ2-1; 15 bases map to TRBD2. The CDR3 has 13 residues. J gave up 7 bases and V 8 bases, and 0 bases lay outside the gene matches.